This T cell receptor beta chain stems from a study of blood T cell repertoires in COVID-19. Across the study: Material from acute and convalescent COVID-19 was sourced from the United States, Italy and Spain. PBMCs, B-cell-depleted T cells, or T cells provided the cDNA or gDNA that made up the material.

In the original processing: Nucleated cell number was recorded as an estimate derived from reference gene primer amplification. The assay was immunoSEQ multiplex PCR, and TCRdb's table has in-frame clones only and misses some. V and J calls and clone size are given by that table; D and trimming were obtained from the DNA. The table includes fewer than 400,000 clones, about 90% detected once. The germline V gene has CDR1 MGHDK and CDR2 SYGVNS. V lost 3 bases to trimming and J lost 3 bases, with 12 bases between them. The length of the CDR3 is 14 residues. This clonotype was sampled from a woman aged 30 to 39 with COVID-19, enrolled during active disease. This chain links TRBV25-1 with TRBJ2-7, with D uncertain. What was sequenced was peripheral blood. CDR3: CASSDPHHSYEQYF. The CDR3 DNA reads TGTGCCAGCAGTGACCCCCACCACAGCTACGAGCAGTACTTC.